These 3 T cell receptor beta chains were sequenced from one sample in a study of lymphopenia after photon versus proton radiotherapy. Clones were read by immunoSEQ multiplex PCR, and TCRdb kept only the in-frame ones, dropping some. The sample lists some 30,000 clones; roughly 90% were seen once. This specimen consisted of peripheral blood, obtained from a patient treated with photon-based radiotherapy. Every receptor here comes from a woman between 50 and 59 years old with pancreatic cancer.

V usage is TRBV23-1 and J usage is TRBJ1-1; D gene uncertain. TRBV23-1 is identified as an open reading frame with a role that is uncertain. CDR3 length: 15 amino acids. V lost 0 bases and J lost 4, with 12 bases in between. CDR3 sequence (DNA): TGCGCCAGCAGTCAATCGTTACCTTGGGGCACTGAAGCTTTCTTT. Translated, it gives CASSQSLPWGTEAFF.

The chain carries TRBV5-6 and TRBJ1-2; D unresolved. The V end was cut by 1 base, the J end by 4 bases, with 11 bases between. The CDR3 runs 14 residues. Per the germline V gene, CDR1 is SGHDT and CDR2 is YYEEEE. The CDR3 reads CASSLSGRTYGYTF. The CDR3 DNA is TGTGCCAGCAGCTTGAGCGGACGGACCTATGGCTACACCTTC.

V is TRBV27 and J is TRBJ2-5; 7 nucleotides line up with TRBD2. J was trimmed by 1 base and V by 3 bases; bases with no gene match: 8. The CDR3 spans 16 residues. CDR1 and CDR2 from the germline V gene are MNHEY and SMNVEV (reference sequence). The DNA of the CDR3 is TGTGCCAGCAGTTTTAGGTCGACTAGCATCCAAGAGACCCAGTACTTC. As protein: CASSFRSTSIQETQYF.